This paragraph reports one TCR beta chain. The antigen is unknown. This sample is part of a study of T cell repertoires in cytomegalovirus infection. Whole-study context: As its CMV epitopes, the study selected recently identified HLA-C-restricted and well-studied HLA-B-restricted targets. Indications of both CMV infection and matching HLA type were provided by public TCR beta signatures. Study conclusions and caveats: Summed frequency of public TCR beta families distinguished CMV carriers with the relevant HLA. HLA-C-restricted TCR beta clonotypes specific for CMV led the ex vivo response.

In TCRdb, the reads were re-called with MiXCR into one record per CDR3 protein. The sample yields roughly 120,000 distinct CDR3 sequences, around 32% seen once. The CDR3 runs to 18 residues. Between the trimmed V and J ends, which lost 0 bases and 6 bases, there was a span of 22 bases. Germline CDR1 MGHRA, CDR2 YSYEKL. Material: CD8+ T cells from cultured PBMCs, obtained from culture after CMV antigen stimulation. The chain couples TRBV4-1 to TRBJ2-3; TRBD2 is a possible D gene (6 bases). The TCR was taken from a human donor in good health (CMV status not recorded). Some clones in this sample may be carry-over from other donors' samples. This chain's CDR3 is CASSQEGAAGTLWDTQYF. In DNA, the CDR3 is TGCGCCAGCAGCCAAGAGGGCGCCGCGGGGACCCTTTGGGATACGCAGTATTTT.